This TCR beta chain stems from a study of blood T cells in healthy people across ages. On the study more broadly: Template switching caught about one barcoded beta molecule for each two T cells.

The CDR3 spans 15 residues. CDR1 is SNHLY, CDR2 FYNNEI, per germline. Study results and caveats: Age showed a roughly linear inverse relationship with TCR beta diversity per million T cells.

To note about this clonotype: Its antigen is as yet unknown. Relative to the germline gene, one junction end is altered; a read error may explain this.

Staff drew 8 to 10 milliliters of peripheral blood from each donor. Isolation yielded PBMCs, at least 7 million per sample, in every case. With a J-beta primer mix and a sample-barcoded 5' primer, a second PCR ran about 7 to 11 cycles. From the 5' RACE reads, TCRdb called clonotypes with MiXCR, one entry per CDR3 protein. The table shows about 1,000,000 distinct CDR3 sequences, with 40% to 50% occurring only once. The sample taken for sequencing was blood. The clonotype originates from a woman in her fifties or sixties in good health. This chain joins TRBV2 and TRBJ2-1, with 11 bases matching TRBD2. CDR3 nucleotides: TGTGCCAGCAGTCGAGAGACTAGCGGGAACAATGGGCAGTTCTTC. Translation: CASSRETSGNNGQFF.